The 8 T cell receptor beta chains given below trace back to one sample, sequenced in a study of immune evolution from preneoplasia to lung adenocarcinoma (dated by TCRdb to 2020 to 2023). The receptor library was made with the immunoSEQ multiplex PCR assay. TCRdb obtained this table from immuneACCESS and retained in-frame rearrangements with V and J assigned. These tables miss some clones; where compared with another copy, unresolved V genes account for less than half of the shortfall, and the remainder is unexplained. Counted in this sample were approximately 11,000 clones; approximately 77% of them appeared once. Roughly 1.6% of the sample is held by the ten biggest clonotypes. Input material: FFPE minimally invasive lung adenocarcinoma tissue. The sample's cell subset or site label, decoded: micro-invasive lung adenocarcinoma (MIA). The receptor source for this set is a person aged 70 to 85 with lung adenocarcinoma.

The gene calls are TRBV27 and TRBJ1-1, with D perhaps TRBD1 (5 bases). The V end lost 2 bases, the J end lost 5 bases, and 6 bases lay between the germline ends. The germline V gene encodes CDR1 MNHEY and CDR2 SMNVEV (reference sequence). The CDR3 loop spans 12 amino acids. DNA for the CDR3: TGTGCCAGCAGTTTACCAGGGACTGAAGCTTTCTTT. Its protein product is CASSLPGTEAFF.

This clone was found once. Here the CDR3 reads CASSVNRAPREQFF. The CDR3 DNA follows: TGTGCCAGCAGCGTCAACAGGGCCCCAAGGGAGCAGTTCTTC. J is TRBJ2-1 and V is TRBV9, with a possible D match to TRBD1 (6 bases). Trimming stripped 2 bases from V and 10 bases from J, with 16 bases between. Germline CDR1 and CDR2: SGDLS and YYNGEE. The CDR3 is 14 amino acids.

This chain uses TRBV7-3 with TRBJ2-7, with D unresolved. Germline V CDR1 and CDR2: SGHTA, FQGTGA. The CDR3 has 13 amino acids. With 2 bases removed from V and 2 bases from J, the gap between germline ends came to 7 bases. The CDR3 here is CASSLGGPYEQYF. CDR3 in DNA: TGTGCCAGCAGCTTAGGCGGACCCTACGAGCAGTACTTC. Filled out from reference TRBV7-3 and TRBJ2-7, the complete variable domain reads GAGVSQTPSNKVTEKGKYVELRCDPISGHTALYWYRQSLGQGPEFLIYFQGTGAADDSGLPNDRFFAVRPEGSVSTLKIQRTERGDSAVYLCASSLGGPYEQYFGPGTRLTVT.

This clone was observed once. The rearrangement joins TRBV14 to TRBJ2-2; TRBD2 is a possible D gene (5 bases). Germline CDR1 reads SGHDN; CDR2 reads FVKESK. Trimming cost V 6 bases and J 4 bases, with 9 bases left between them. This CDR3 is built from 13 residues. CDR3 amino acids: CASREGGTGELFF. The DNA of the CDR3 is TGTGCCAGCAGGGAAGGAGGCACCGGGGAGCTGTTTTTT.

The rearrangement links TRBV27 to TRBJ1-1; TRBD1 matches 8 bases. Germline V gives CDR1 MNHEY, CDR2 SMNVEV (reference sequence). V dropped 5 bases and J dropped 5; count of bases not matched to a gene: 7. This CDR3 spans 14 amino acids. The CDR3 here is CASSHRGSITEAFF. In DNA, the CDR3 is TGTGCCAGCAGTCACAGGGGGAGCATTACTGAAGCTTTCTTT.

CDR3 sequence reads: CASSKGPFESGSYEAFF. In nucleotides, the CDR3 is TGTGCCAGCTCCAAGGGGCCGTTCGAGAGCGGGAGTTATGAAGCTTTCTTT. The rearrangement links TRBV19 to TRBJ1-1; maybe TRBD1 (5 bases). Trimming stripped 9 bases from V and 7 bases from J, with 30 bases between. Germline CDR1 is LNHDA and CDR2 is SQIVND (reference sequence). This CDR3 is 17 amino acids long.

The V and J genes are TRBV6-5 and TRBJ2-7; possibly TRBD2 for D (5 bases). The ends were cut back, 4 bases at V and 0 bases at J, with 10 bases in the middle. This CDR3 spans 14 amino acids. CDR1 is MNHEY, CDR2 SVGAGI, per germline. The CDR3 region is CASSSPGNSYEQYF. CDR3 DNA: TGTGCCAGCAGTTCCCCGGGGAACTCCTACGAGCAGTACTTC.

J is TRBJ2-7 and V is TRBV7-2; 12 bases fit TRBD2. Per the germline V gene, CDR1 is SGHTA and CDR2 is FQGNSA. CDR3 length equals 18 residues. The V and J ends lost 2 bases and 3 bases, in that order; junction bases with no gene match: 11. CDR3 in amino acids: CASSLRHQTSGSFYEQYF. In nucleotides, the CDR3 is TGTGCCAGCAGCTTAAGGCACCAGACTAGCGGGAGTTTCTACGAGCAGTACTTC.